This record looks at one T cell receptor beta chain sequence and its context. The data were obtained in a study of cytomegalovirus exposure and HLA in healthy donors. The PCR was carried out with 60 Vbeta primers and 13 Jbeta primers. TCRdb's copy holds only in-frame clones and misses some; the assay was immunoSEQ multiplex PCR. The table shows roughly 150,000 clones, with approximately 85% occurring only once. The CDR3 has 19 residues. Germline CDR1 is MGHRA and CDR2 is YSYEKL. Germline trimming cut 0 bases from V and 2 bases from J; bases unmatched to any gene: 11. The chain has TRBV4-1 and TRBJ2-3; 10 nucleotides line up with TRBD2. The TCR originated in a girl aged 2 to 9 in good health and CMV-seropositive. The specimen was PBMCs. CDR3 loop: CASSQEGGAGGPNTDTQYF. The CDR3 DNA reads TGCGCCAGCAGCCAAGAGGGCGGAGCGGGAGGGCCGAACACAGATACGCAGTATTTT.